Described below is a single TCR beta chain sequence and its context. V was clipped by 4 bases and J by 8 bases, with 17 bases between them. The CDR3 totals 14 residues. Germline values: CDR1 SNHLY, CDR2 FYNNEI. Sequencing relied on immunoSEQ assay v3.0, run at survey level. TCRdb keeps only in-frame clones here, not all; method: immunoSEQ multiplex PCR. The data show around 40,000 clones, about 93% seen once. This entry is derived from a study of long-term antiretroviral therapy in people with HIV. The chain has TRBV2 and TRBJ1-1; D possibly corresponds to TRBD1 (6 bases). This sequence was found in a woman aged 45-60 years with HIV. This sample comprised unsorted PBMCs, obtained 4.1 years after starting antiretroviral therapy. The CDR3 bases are TGTGCCAGCAGTGTCCTAAGGGGGAGCAGAGAAGCTTTCTTT. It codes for CASSVLRGSREAFF.